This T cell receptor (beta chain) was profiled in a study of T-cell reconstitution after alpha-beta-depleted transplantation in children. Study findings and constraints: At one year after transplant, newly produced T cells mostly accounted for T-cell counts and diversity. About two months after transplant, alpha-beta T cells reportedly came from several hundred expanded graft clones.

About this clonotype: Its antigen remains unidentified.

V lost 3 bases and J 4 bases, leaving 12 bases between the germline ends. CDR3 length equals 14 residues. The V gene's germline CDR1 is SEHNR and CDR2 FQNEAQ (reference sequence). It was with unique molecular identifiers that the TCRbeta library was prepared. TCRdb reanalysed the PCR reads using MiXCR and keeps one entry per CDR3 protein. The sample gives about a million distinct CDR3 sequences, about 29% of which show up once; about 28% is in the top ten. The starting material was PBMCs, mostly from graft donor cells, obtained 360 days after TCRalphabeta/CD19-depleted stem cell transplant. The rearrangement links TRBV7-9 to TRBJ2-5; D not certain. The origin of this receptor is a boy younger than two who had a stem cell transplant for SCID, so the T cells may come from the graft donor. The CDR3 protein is CASSLRTLGETQYF. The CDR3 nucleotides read TGTGCCAGCAGCTTGCGGACCTTGGGAGAGACCCAGTACTTC.